This TCR beta chain was sequenced during a study of shared clonotypes between healthy human individuals (dated by TCRdb to 2019 to 2021). Notes on the research overall: The cohort included three men and a couple of women between 18 and 49 years of age. For each donor, CD4 naive and CD4 memory were each given three plates, CD8 naive was given two plates, and CD8 memory was given one plate. Per donor, leukapheresis produced somewhere between about 0.9 and 9 billion PBMCs. The study deeply sequenced blood TCR repertoires of about five healthy adults to estimate repertoire size and the extent of clonotype sharing between individuals. To increase sequencing depth and limit assay-specific biases, different laboratories used diverse techniques to prepare libraries and sequence TCR repertoires. Overall results and qualifications from the work: Even with the large sequencing depth, rarefaction of the sorted-subset datasets indicated that sequencing was incomplete. Naive subsets generally had larger estimated clonotype richness than memory subsets did. Pairwise subsampling indicated that sequencing depth was expected to affect the degree of clonotype sharing among donors. Clonotypes shared by all four sorted-subset donors showed higher generation probabilities than non-shared clonotypes. When several donors were compared, the shared fraction of clonotypes was roughly 4.8% for naive CD4, around 4% for naive CD8, 2.3% for memory CD4, and around 0.37% for memory CD8. The small number of donors limited the genetic and exposure-history diversity represented. Sampling was restricted to blood, and TCR repertoires in tissues likely differ from the TCR repertoires found in blood.

The donors were healthy, HIV-negative adults who had no recently reported acute infections or vaccinations. All donors were Caucasian adults living in Nashville, Tennessee, USA. Magnetic negative selection was used to enrich CD4+ T cells, after which naive cells were positively selected on CD45RA and the negative fraction became the memory subset. Blood was collected by leukapheresis, and PBMCs were isolated by Ficoll-Histopaque density gradient centrifugation and then cryopreserved in liquid nitrogen vapor phase. Analytical flow cytometry was used to check the purity and quantity of each magnetically sorted T cell population. Each sorted fraction had its genomic DNA isolated and then quantified by UV absorbance on a Nanodrop 2000c. Using the deep immunoSEQ assay, multiplex PCR amplified TCR CDR3 regions from genomic DNA. Extracted genomic DNA from each cell subset was distributed evenly across all wells of several immunoSEQ 96-well plates, and each plate was treated as a replicate. For sorted subsets, around 200 ng genomic DNA, equal to 30,000 to 35,000 T cell genomes, was loaded into each replicate PCR. Purified libraries were quantified with a Qubit 3.0 fluorometer, sized on a Bioanalyzer 2100, and re-quantified with the KAPA Library Quantification kit. A separate single-read 150-cycle Illumina NextSeq 550 flow cell was used to sequence each immunoSEQ 96-well plate. The paper's data handling went like this. Because only junctional sequences without quality scores were contained in the immunoSEQ output, filtering matching that applied to full-length reads could not be performed. Sequences were annotated with PyIR, a Python wrapper for IgBLAST v1.9, and V/J genes and CDR3 were assigned using IMGT germline references. Reads were filtered out if the reads had weak V/J assignments (E-value above 1e-6), no CDR3, stop codons, out-of-frame junctions, or ambiguous translated residues. V3J clonotypes were defined as sequences sharing an identical inferred V gene, J gene, and CDR3 amino acid sequence. The percentage overlap between two repertoires was calculated by dividing the number of shared unique clonotypes by the size of the smaller repertoire. RTK rarefaction, the Chao1 estimator, and Recon v2.1 estimates of unobserved clonotypes were used to assess repertoire richness. Generation probabilities for all TCRbeta clonotypes obtained by the gDNA method from a handful of donors were computed using OLGA. In its TCRdb copy, this immuneACCESS table keeps in-frame sequences only and misses some clones. Where compared with another copy, unresolved V genes explain less than half of these, and the others have no known cause. V and J calls and clone size are given by that table; D and trimming were obtained from the DNA. This sample is represented by roughly 2,500,000 clones; roughly 93% of them were singletons. Of the sample, approximately 0.37% falls within the top ten clones.

Cut back by 6 bases and 0 bases, the V and J ends lie 18 bases apart. The germline V gene gives CDR1 as MGHRA and CDR2 as YSYEKL. The CDR3 measures 16 amino acids from cysteine to phenylalanine. The only DNA kept is the CDR3, 48 bases in frame from the first base. Worth noting for this clone: What this receptor recognizes is not known. It has no much larger one-base neighbor in the sample; base qualities were not kept.

The sequence is built from TRBV4-1 and TRBJ2-7; TRBD2 is a weak D gene call, 5 bases matching. The material sequenced was naive CD4+ T cells from PBMCs. The cell subset or site label corresponds to: CD45RA+ positively selected. The origin of this receptor is a man aged 18-30 years in good health. Some clones in this sample may be carry-over from other donors' samples. The DNA is TGCGCCAGCAGGCACATAGCGACCACAAGCTCCTACGAGCAGTACTTC. This translates into CASRHIATTSSYEQYF.